Shown below are 28 T cell receptor beta chains from a single sample sequenced in a study of read filtering for tumor transcriptome and immune sequencing. The library was built from roughly 400 ng RNA with molecular barcoded adaptors for alpha/delta and beta/gamma chains. TCRdb passed the reads through MiXCR, listing each CDR3 protein once. This table has roughly 82,000 distinct CDR3 sequences, 9% to 15% appearing once. Sequencing was done on a sample of a population of CD138-negative cells sorted from bone marrow. These receptor sequences come from a donor at least 40 years old with multiple myeloma.

This clonotype occurred a few times. The chain is built from TRBV11-2 and TRBJ1-2; tentative D call: TRBD1 (5 bases). Per the germline V gene, CDR1 is SGHAT and CDR2 is FQNNGV. The CDR3 extends over 15 amino acids. The V end was cut by 2 bases, the J end by 12 bases, with 22 bases between. The CDR3 protein is CASSLSGQGAPMNTF. In DNA, the CDR3 is TGTGCCAGCAGCTTAAGCGGGCAGGGTGCGCCAATGAACACCTTC.

This clonotype was observed at least ten times. V gene TRBV5-1 combines with J gene TRBJ2-3; no firm D call. V lost 2 bases, J lost 3 bases, and 16 bases lay in between. This CDR3 region has 16 residues. CDR1 and CDR2 from the germline V gene are SGHRS and YFSETQ. The CDR3 DNA reads as TGCGCCAGCAGCTTATCGTTCGAGGTTCCAACAGATACGCAGTATTTT. Its protein is CASSLSFEVPTDTQYF.

The gene calls are TRBV5-1 and TRBJ1-3; D is uncertain. Germline CDR1 and CDR2: SGHRS and YFSETQ. CDR3 length: 13 residues. The germline V and J ends were trimmed by 4 bases and 0 bases, with 5 bases remaining between them. This chain's CDR3 is CASSPGSGNTIYF. The CDR3, as DNA: TGCGCCAGCAGCCCCGGCTCTGGAAACACCATATATTTT.

This clonotype was detected a few times. The V call is TRBV5-1, the J call TRBJ2-7, with 10 bases lining up with TRBD2. This CDR3 spans 16 amino acids. Per the germline V gene, CDR1 is SGHRS and CDR2 is YFSETQ. V lost 5 bases to trimming and J lost 4 bases; unmatched junction nucleotides: 12. CDR3: CASRPSARTSGYEQYF. For the CDR3, the DNA is TGCGCCAGCAGACCCAGCGCCCGGACTAGCGGTTACGAGCAGTACTTC.

The sample holds one count of this clonotype. The junction does not match germline at one end; this may be a read error. CDR3 in amino acids: CASSLAAKASDKQFF. Written as DNA, the CDR3 is TGCGCTAGCAGCTTGGCCGCGAAGGCCTCAGATAAGCAGTTCTTC. The gene calls are TRBV5-1 and TRBJ2-1, with D uncertain. Germline V gene sequence: CDR1 SGHRS, CDR2 YFSETQ. This CDR3 comprises 15 residues. Looking up the rest from reference TRBV5-1 and TRBJ2-1 gives the full variable domain: KAGVTQTPRYLIKTRGQQVTLSCSPISGHRSVSWYQQTPGQGLQFLFEYFSETQRNKGNFPGRFSGRQFSNSRSEMNVSTLELGDSALYLCASSLAAKASDKQFFGPGTRLTVL.

The rearrangement joins TRBV10-2 to TRBJ2-1; TRBD2 aligns across 8 bases. This CDR3 has 16 residues. Losses at the gene ends were 6 bases for V and 0 bases for J; bases not matched to a gene: 7. In germline, CDR1 is WSHSY, CDR2 SAAADI. DNA of the CDR3: TGCGCCAGCAGGGCGGGAGGAGCTTTCTCCTACAATGAGCAGTTCTTC. Translated, it gives CASRAGGAFSYNEQFF.

This clonotype was detected ten times or more. This CDR3 is CASSIRLAGVADTQYF. The CDR3, as DNA: TGTGCCAGCAGCATCCGACTAGCGGGAGTGGCAGATACGCAGTATTTT. The V and J genes are TRBV7-2 and TRBJ2-3; 12 bases fit TRBD2. Germline values: CDR1 SGHTA, CDR2 FQGNSA. The trim removed 5 bases at V and 4 bases at J, leaving 7 bases unmatched. The CDR3 is 16 amino acids.

This clonotype appeared many times. V is TRBV10-3 and J is TRBJ1-5; maybe TRBD1 (6 bases). Trimming took off 5 bases at V and 4 bases at J, with 15 bases between the two ends. Germline V gives CDR1 ENHRY, CDR2 SYGVKD. This CDR3 has 15 residues. CDR3 DNA sequence: TGTGCCATCAGTCGGACAGATGGGGGGAATCAGCCCCAGCATTTT. This translates into CAISRTDGGNQPQHF.

J is TRBJ2-2 and V is TRBV11-2, with D maybe TRBD1 (5 bases). V was shortened by 4 bases and J by 6 bases, with 12 bases between the two germline ends. Germline V gene sequence: CDR1 SGHAT, CDR2 FQNNGV. This CDR3 is 14 amino acids long. CDR3: CASSSMQGSGELFF. The CDR3 DNA is TGTGCCAGCAGCTCTATGCAGGGATCCGGGGAGCTGTTTTTT.

The V and J genes are TRBV7-2 and TRBJ2-1; D is unresolved. The germline V and J ends were trimmed by 1 base and 11 bases, with 12 bases remaining between them. Germline assignment: CDR1 SGHTA and CDR2 FQGNSA. This CDR3 contains 13 residues. CDR3 protein: CASSLESEIKQFF. In nucleotides, the CDR3 is TGTGCCAGCAGCTTAGAGTCCGAGATAAAGCAGTTCTTC.

V usage is TRBV12-3 or TRBV12-4 and J usage is TRBJ2-1; D remains ambiguous. This CDR3 has 18 residues. V lost 3 bases and J 0 bases, leaving 18 bases between the germline ends. As DNA, the CDR3 is TGTGCCAGCAGTTTGAGGCTAGTGGGAAGAGGCTCCTACAATGAGCAGTTCTTC. Amino acid sequence: CASSLRLVGRGSYNEQFF.

This chain connects TRBV5-1 to TRBJ2-1; 11 bases are shared with TRBD2. The CDR3 covers 15 residues. The V gene's germline CDR1 is SGHRS and CDR2 YFSETQ. Trimming took 4 bases from V and 6 from J; bases not matched to a gene: 6. The CDR3 nucleotides read TGCGCCAGCAGCGCGGGGACTAGCGGTACCAATGAGCAGTTCTTC. Translation: CASSAGTSGTNEQFF.

This clonotype was seen at least ten times. J is TRBJ2-3 and V is TRBV28; 8 positions match TRBD1. The CDR3 has 14 amino acids. The junction had 8 bases not matched to a gene; V was cut back by 7 bases and J by 5 bases. The germline gives CDR1 MDHEN, CDR2 SYDVKM. CDR3 bases: TGTGCCAGCACTGGCAGGGGGCTAGAAGATACGCAGTATTTT. This codes for CASTGRGLEDTQYF.

This clonotype was counted ten times or more. CDR3 sequence (DNA): TGTGCCAGCAGCTGGACAACAGGCAGCTCCTACGAGCAGTACTTC. This encodes CASSWTTGSSYEQYF. The chain joins TRBV11-2 to TRBJ2-7; D possibly corresponds to TRBD1 (5 bases). This CDR3 is built from 15 residues. Germline assignment: CDR1 SGHAT and CDR2 FQNNGV. Trimming shortened V by 4 bases and J by 0 bases, and 13 bases separated the two germline ends. The entire variable domain, with the rest obtained from reference TRBV11-2 and TRBJ2-7, is as follows: EAGVAQSPRYKIIEKRQSVAFWCNPISGHATLYWYQQILGQGPKLLIQFQNNGVVDDSQLPKDRFSAERLKGVDSTLKIQPAKLEDSAVYLCASSWTTGSSYEQYFGPGTRLTVT.

The sample holds many counts of this clonotype. The gene calls are TRBV15 and TRBJ1-4, with 11 positions matching TRBD1. The CDR3 extends over 17 amino acids. CDR1 and CDR2 from the germline V gene are LNHNV and YYDKDF (reference sequence). The ends lost 5 bases at V and 8 bases at J; junction bases unmatched: 13. CDR3 loop: CATSGSQGTGGWEKLFF. CDR3 nucleotides: TGTGCCACCAGCGGAAGCCAAGGGACAGGGGGGTGGGAAAAACTGTTTTTT.

This clonotype was recorded many times. This chain links TRBV29-1 with TRBJ2-1; TRBD2 might be the D (5 bases). Trimming took off 6 bases at V and 6 bases at J, with 15 bases between the two ends. Germline loops: CDR1 SQVTM, CDR2 ANQGSEA. The CDR3 is 13 residues long. The CDR3 bases are TGCAGCGTCCACCAAATGGGAGTCAATGAGCAGTTCTTC. This encodes CSVHQMGVNEQFF.

This clonotype occurred many times. The gene calls are TRBV29-1 and TRBJ2-3; 8 bases align to TRBD2. This CDR3 comprises 15 residues. V shed 6 bases, J shed 5 bases, and the junction held 13 bases outside the gene matches. Germline values: CDR1 SQVTM, CDR2 ANQGSEA. The CDR3 nucleotides read TGCAGCGTCCAAGGGGGGACTAGTAACGTAGATACGCAGTATTTT. As protein: CSVQGGTSNVDTQYF.

The chain has TRBV7-2 and TRBJ1-3; the D is unclear. CDR3 length: 14 residues. V was pared by 0 bases and J by 0 bases, with 3 bases between. The V gene's germline CDR1 is SGHTA and CDR2 FQGNSA. CDR3 nucleotides: TGTGCCAGCAGCTTAGCGGTCTCTGGAAACACCATATATTTT. Protein: CASSLAVSGNTIYF.

This clonotype was detected many times. The chain joins TRBV12-5 to TRBJ2-7, with a tentative D call TRBD1 (5 bases). The CDR3 runs 12 residues. Germline assignment: CDR1 LGHNT and CDR2 FRNRAP. Deletions cut 2 bases from V and 7 bases from J, with 9 bases between. The CDR3 bases are TGTGCTAGTGGTTTGCCCCCAGGGGAGCAGTACTTC. It translates to CASGLPPGEQYF.

This clonotype was found a few times. The V gene is TRBV7-8, the J gene TRBJ1-1; tentatively, D is TRBD1 (5 bases). The CDR3 consists of 13 residues. Per the germline V gene, CDR1 is SGHVS and CDR2 is FQNEAQ. Trimming removed 3 bases at V and 5 bases at J, with 10 bases between. The CDR3 loop reads CASSFSEGTEAFF. Here the CDR3 DNA reads TGTGCCAGCAGCTTCTCCGAGGGGACTGAAGCTTTCTTT. The complete variable domain, with remaining parts taken from reference TRBV7-8 and TRBJ1-1, reads GAGVSQSPRYKVAKRGQDVALRCDPISGHVSLFWYQQALGQGPEFLTYFQNEAQLDKSGLPSDRFFAERPEGSVSTLKIQRTQQEDSAVYLCASSFSEGTEAFFGQGTRLTVV.

A word on this clonotype: Sequence at one end of the junction differs from germline and may be a read error. The chain employs TRBV20-1 and TRBJ2-7, with a tentative D call TRBD1 (6 bases). The germline gives CDR1 DFQATT, CDR2 SNEGSKA (reference sequence). The length of the CDR3 is 13 residues. CDR3 amino acids: CSARRGTRYAQYF. The CDR3 DNA reads as TGCAGTGCTAGAAGGGGGACACGCTACGCGCAGTATTTC.

This clonotype was detected ten times or more. The V call is TRBV9, the J call TRBJ2-1, with D tentatively TRBD2 (6 bases). The CDR3 has 15 amino acids. Germline lookup yields CDR1 SGDLS and CDR2 YYNGEE. V lost 0 bases and J 9 bases, leaving 16 bases between the germline ends. CDR3 sequence: CASSVGVVGGIEQFF. Here the CDR3 DNA reads TGTGCCAGCAGCGTAGGCGTAGTTGGAGGGATTGAGCAGTTCTTC.

Concerning this clonotype: A read error is likely, as this CDR3 ends without the conserved phenylalanine or tryptophan. The V call is TRBV29-1, the J call TRBJ2-2, with TRBD2 matching over 7 bases. Losses at the gene ends were 6 bases for V and 1 base for J; bases not matched to a gene: 5. CDR1 and CDR2 from the germline V gene are SQVTM and ANQGSEA. The CDR3 spans 14 residues. The CDR3 sequence is CSVATSLNTGELFL. The CDR3 region has the DNA TGCAGCGTCGCGACTAGCCTGAACACCGGGGAGCTGTTTCTT.

This clonotype was recorded many times. V is TRBV3-1 and J is TRBJ2-3; D gene unclear. Trimming pared 3 bases from V and 0 bases from J, leaving 10 bases between. The CDR3 has 15 residues. Germline CDR1 LGHDT, CDR2 YNNKEL (reference sequence). CDR3 sequence: CASSHRDSSTDTQYF. The CDR3 region has the DNA TGTGCCAGCAGCCACAGAGATTCTAGCACAGATACGCAGTATTTT.

This clonotype was seen repeatedly, ten times or more. The chain links TRBV20-1 to TRBJ1-1; no definite D call. The germline V and J ends were trimmed by 0 bases and 2 bases, with 7 bases remaining between them. Germline V gene data show CDR1 as DFQATT and CDR2 as SNEGSKA (reference sequence). The CDR3 contains 13 residues. The CDR3 region is CSARERFNTEAFF. CDR3 DNA: TGCAGTGCTAGAGAAAGATTCAACACTGAAGCTTTCTTT.

This clonotype came up many times. This chain links TRBV7-8 with TRBJ1-1, with no clear D. V was pared by 5 bases and J by 1 base, with 8 bases between. The CDR3 length is 13 residues. Germline V gene lookup returns CDR1 SGHVS and CDR2 FQNEAQ. The CDR3 DNA reads TGTGCCAGCAGCCTGCGTCGGAACACTGAAGCTTTCTTT. Protein product: CASSLRRNTEAFF.

This clonotype was detected many times. The chain is built from TRBV7-3 and TRBJ2-5, with 8 bases aligning to TRBD1. This CDR3 contains 15 residues. J gave up 5 bases and V 5 bases, and 10 bases lay outside the gene matches. CDR1 SGHTA and CDR2 FQGTGA come from the germline V gene. CDR3 coding DNA: TGTGCCAGCAGCCCTACTCAGGGGGCCTTGGAGACCCAGTACTTC. It is translated as CASSPTQGALETQYF. Variable domain in full (rest from reference TRBV7-3 and TRBJ2-5): GAGVSQTPSNKVTEKGKYVELRCDPISGHTALYWYRQSLGQGPEFLIYFQGTGAADDSGLPNDRFFAVRPEGSVSTLKIQRTERGDSAVYLCASSPTQGALETQYFGPGTRLLVL.

This clonotype was observed at least ten times. This rearrangement joins TRBV20-1 to TRBJ1-4; D remains ambiguous. Germline-derived CDR1 and CDR2 are DFQATT and SNEGSKA (reference sequence). The CDR3 is 17 amino acids. V dropped 4 bases and J dropped 5 bases, with 23 bases sitting between them. This CDR3 is CSATPRGGGDKNEKLFF. DNA of the CDR3: TGCAGTGCTACACCCCGGGGAGGTGGTGATAAGAATGAAAAACTGTTTTTT.